Each of the 26 T cell receptor beta chains below was sequenced from the same sample in a study of vaccination and CD4 T cells after COVID-19. These receptors are not linked to any known antigen. Sequenced with the Oncomine TCR Beta short-read assay was DNA taken from cultured CD4+ T cells. TCRdb redid the calling of the PCR reads with MiXCR, one entry per CDR3 protein. This table holds 15,000 or so distinct CDR3 sequences, 36% found once. Described treatment: approximately nine-day PBMC culture with coronavirus spike peptide pools or control peptides (ViraFEST assay). The sample consisted of cultured CD4+ T cells from blood. The receptors were gathered from a human donor with COVID-19.

The chain links TRBV7-2 to TRBJ2-2; D tentatively fits TRBD1 or TRBD2 (5 bases each). The CDR3 contains 15 residues. Between the trimmed V and J ends, which lost 5 bases and 3 bases, there was a span of 13 bases. CDR1 and CDR2 (germline): SGHTA, FQGNSA. For the CDR3, the DNA is TGTGCCAGCAGCCCCGGGACGGGGTACACCGGGGAGCTGTTTTTT. As protein: CASSPGTGYTGELFF.

This clonotype was seen a handful of times. The chain has TRBV11-2 and TRBJ1-5, with 7 bases lining up with TRBD1. Germline CDR1 and CDR2: SGHAT and FQNNGV. CDR3 length: 15 residues. V shed 6 bases, J shed 3 bases, and the junction held 8 bases outside the gene matches. DNA of the CDR3: TGTGCCAGCAGTGTAGCGGGACAGACCAATCAGCCCCAGCATTTT. This encodes CASSVAGQTNQPQHF.

Only a few counts were recorded for this clonotype. This chain links TRBV27 with TRBJ1-6; TRBD1 matches at 9 bases. V gave up 6 bases and J gave up 3 bases; unmatched junction bases: 12. Per germline, CDR1 MNHEY and CDR2 SMNVEV (reference sequence). The CDR3 sequence is 18 residues long. CDR3 DNA sequence: TGTGCCAGCAGGAGACCGGGACAGGGAGATAACTATAATTCACCCCTCCACTTT. Translating gives CASRRPGQGDNYNSPLHF.

The gene calls are TRBV20-1 and TRBJ1-1; the match to TRBD1 covers 9 bases. Looked up from germline, CDR1 is DFQATT and CDR2 is SNEGSKA (reference sequence). Trimming cost V 5 bases and J 7 bases; bases outside gene matches: 8. The CDR3 spans 13 residues. CDR3 DNA sequence: TGCAGTGCTGGCAAACAGGGGGCGGGTGAAGCTTTCTTT. This gives the protein CSAGKQGAGEAFF.

This chain links TRBV10-3 with TRBJ2-7; possibly TRBD2 for D (5 bases). CDR1 is ENHRY and CDR2 is SYGVKD in the germline V gene. V dropped 0 bases and J dropped 5 bases, with 11 bases sitting between them. CDR3 length: 14 amino acids. The CDR3 DNA reads TGTGCCATCAGTGAGTCCGTGCCGGGGAACGAGCAGTACTTC. Its protein product is CAISESVPGNEQYF.

This chain connects TRBV7-2 to TRBJ2-7, with D possibly TRBD2 on 6 matching bases. The CDR3 loop spans 17 amino acids. Deletions cut 3 bases from V and 2 bases from J, with 20 bases between. Germline V lookup: CDR1 SGHTA, CDR2 FQGNSA. The DNA for the CDR3 is TGTGCCAGCAGCTTGTTGTTTTCCGGTCAGCGGGCCTACGAGCAGTACTTC. This gives the protein CASSLLFSGQRAYEQYF.

This clonotype showed up just a few times. V usage is TRBV30 and J usage is TRBJ1-3; no clear D. The V gene's germline CDR1 is GTSNPN and CDR2 SVGIG (reference sequence). This CDR3 has 13 residues. V was pared by 2 bases and J by 1 base, with 6 bases between. CDR3 nucleotides: TGTGCCTGGAGTAAAGAATCTGGAAACACCATATATTTT. It codes for CAWSKESGNTIYF.

This clonotype was recorded a few times. The V and J genes are TRBV20-1 and TRBJ1-3, with D perhaps matching TRBD1 (5 bases). The V end lost 5 bases, the J end lost 0 bases, and 11 bases lay between the germline ends. The CDR3 has 14 residues. Per germline, CDR1 DFQATT and CDR2 SNEGSKA (reference sequence). The CDR3 here is CSAHPGSSGNTIYF. The DNA for the CDR3 is TGCAGTGCTCATCCAGGGAGCTCTGGAAACACCATATATTTT.

The chain employs TRBV6-1 and TRBJ2-1; TRBD2 matches at 15 bases. Trimming took 7 bases from V and 10 from J; bases not matched to a gene: 14. Germline lookup yields CDR1 MNHNS and CDR2 SASEGT. There are 17 residues in the CDR3. This CDR3 is CASISGLAGGPIREQFF. The CDR3 bases are TGTGCCAGCATTTCAGGACTAGCGGGGGGGCCAATCCGGGAGCAGTTCTTC.

This clonotype has only a few counts. V and J are TRBV6-1 and TRBJ2-7, with 9 bases lining up with TRBD1. Germline V gene sequence: CDR1 MNHNS, CDR2 SASEGT. The CDR3 loop spans 14 amino acids. Unmatched junction bases numbered 2, after V lost 5 bases and J lost 0 bases. CDR3 sequence (DNA): TGTGCCAGCAGTCTGGACAGGGGCTCCTACGAGCAGTACTTC. Its translation: CASSLDRGSYEQYF.

This clonotype appeared once. An end of the junction does not agree with germline; a read error may underlie this. The chain links TRBV7-2 to TRBJ1-1; maybe TRBD1 (6 bases). Per the germline V gene, CDR1 is SGHTA and CDR2 is FQGNSA. CDR3 length: 14 amino acids. In DNA form, the CDR3 reads TGTGCCATCAGCTTAGGGGGAGTGAACACTGAAGCTTTCTTT. Translating it yields CAISLGGVNTEAFF.

The chain recombines TRBV24-1 with TRBJ2-3; TRBD1 is a possible D gene (6 bases). The CDR3 length is 15 residues. The ends were cut back, 5 bases at V and 0 bases at J, with 11 bases in the middle. The germline V gene encodes CDR1 KGHDR and CDR2 SFDVKD. CDR3 protein: CATSGNRESTDTQYF. For the CDR3, the DNA is TGTGCCACCAGTGGGAACAGGGAGAGCACAGATACGCAGTATTTT.

The chain's CDR3 is CASSFTSGAAGELFF. The DNA for the CDR3 is TGTGCCAGCAGCTTCACTAGCGGGGCCGCCGGGGAGCTGTTTTTT. The chain joins TRBV7-2 to TRBJ2-2; 10 nucleotides match TRBD2. The CDR3 loop spans 15 amino acids. V was clipped by 3 bases and J by 6 bases; unmatched bases: 4. In germline, CDR1 is SGHTA, CDR2 FQGNSA.

This clonotype was seen more than once but under ten times. V and J are TRBV7-2 and TRBJ2-5; 7 positions match TRBD2. This CDR3 is 13 amino acids long. CDR1 and CDR2 (germline): SGHTA, FQGNSA. J gave up 6 bases and V 5 bases, and 6 bases lay outside the gene matches. The CDR3 spells CASSASGLQTQYF. DNA of the CDR3: TGTGCCAGCAGCGCTAGCGGACTCCAGACCCAGTACTTC.

In its sample, this clonotype was seen a few times. This chain links TRBV27 with TRBJ2-5; D gene ambiguous. Trimming removed 5 bases at V and 1 base at J, with 14 bases between. This CDR3 has 15 residues. The germline CDR1 and CDR2 sequences are MNHEY and SMNVEV (reference sequence). The CDR3 protein is CASSPGLVGQETQYF. In DNA form, the CDR3 reads TGTGCCAGCAGTCCAGGTTTGGTGGGCCAAGAGACCCAGTACTTC.

This clonotype was found a few times. J is TRBJ1-4 and V is TRBV19; no clear D. The germline V and J ends were trimmed by 4 bases and 5 bases, with 14 bases remaining between them. CDR1 and CDR2 from the germline V gene are LNHDA and SQIVND (reference sequence). The CDR3 spans 15 residues. The CDR3 reads CASSTPKGNNEKLFF. CDR3 nucleotides: TGTGCCAGTAGTACCCCCAAAGGCAACAATGAAAAACTGTTTTTT.

The V gene is TRBV7-9, the J gene TRBJ2-2; maybe TRBD2 (6 bases). With 3 bases removed from V and 4 bases from J, the gap between germline ends came to 9 bases. In germline, CDR1 is SEHNR, CDR2 FQNEAQ (reference sequence). The CDR3 has 14 amino acids. CDR3 sequence reads: CASSFRGTTGELFF. CDR3 sequence (DNA): TGTGCCAGCAGCTTCCGGGGGACCACCGGGGAGCTGTTTTTT.

This chain uses TRBV20-1 with TRBJ2-1, with D possibly TRBD2 on 6 matching bases. The CDR3 is 16 amino acids. V was pared by 4 bases and J by 1 base, with 17 bases between. CDR1 and CDR2 (germline): DFQATT, SNEGSKA (reference sequence). Here the CDR3 reads CSAIPQGRESYNEQFF. In DNA, the CDR3 is TGCAGTGCTATCCCCCAAGGGCGGGAATCCTACAATGAGCAGTTCTTC.

This chain uses TRBV6-1 with TRBJ1-1, with D perhaps TRBD1 (6 bases). The CDR3 is 13 residues long. V was shortened by 4 bases and J by 5 bases, with 11 bases between the two germline ends. Germline-derived CDR1 and CDR2 are MNHNS and SASEGT. For the CDR3, the DNA is TGTGCCAGCAGTGCCAGGGGTTGGACTGAAGCTTTCTTT. Its protein is CASSARGWTEAFF.

The chain couples TRBV6-1 to TRBJ1-3; 7 bases are a match to TRBD1. The CDR3 runs 14 residues. Germline lookup yields CDR1 MNHNS and CDR2 SASEGT. Trimming cost V 8 bases and J 1 base; bases outside gene matches: 5. CDR3 region: CASDPGGSGNTIYF. In DNA form, the CDR3 reads TGTGCCAGCGATCCAGGGGGTTCTGGAAACACCATATATTTT.

The CDR3 sequence is CSARDRGGANEKLFF. For the CDR3, the DNA is TGCAGTGCTAGAGATCGTGGAGGGGCTAATGAAAAACTGTTTTTT. The chain joins TRBV20-1 to TRBJ1-4, with D possibly matching TRBD1 (5 bases). V lost 0 bases, J lost 3 bases, and 11 bases lay in between. CDR1 is DFQATT and CDR2 is SNEGSKA in the germline V gene (reference sequence). The CDR3 consists of 15 residues.

V and J are TRBV20-1 and TRBJ2-1, with TRBD2 matching 13 bases. J was trimmed by 2 bases and V by 1 base; bases with no gene match: 2. Germline CDR1 and CDR2: DFQATT and SNEGSKA (reference sequence). The CDR3 consists of 16 residues. The CDR3 DNA reads as TGCAGTGCTAGAGCCACTAGCGGGGGGGCCTACAATGAGCAGTTCTTC. Translation: CSARATSGGAYNEQFF.

The rearrangement joins TRBV7-2 to TRBJ2-2; D not resolved. The germline V and J ends were trimmed by 1 base and 5 bases, with 8 bases remaining between them. Germline values: CDR1 SGHTA, CDR2 FQGNSA. This CDR3 has 14 amino acids. CDR3 in DNA: TGTGCCAGCAGCTTAGAGTCGGGTACCGGGGAGCTGTTTTTT. It codes for CASSLESGTGELFF. The full variable domain, in which reference TRBV7-2 and TRBJ2-2 provide the parts outside the CDR3, is GAGVSQSPSNKVTEKGKDVELRCDPISGHTALYWYRQSLGQGLEFLIYFQGNSAPDKSGLPSDRFSAERTGGSVSTLTIQRTQQEDSAVYLCASSLESGTGELFFGEGSRLTVL.

J is TRBJ1-2 and V is TRBV18, with 9 nucleotides matching TRBD1. There are 14 residues in the CDR3. V trimming: 2 bases; J trimming: 2 bases; junction bases outside the gene matches: 0. Per germline, CDR1 KGHSH and CDR2 LQKENI. The CDR3 DNA reads as TGTGCCAGCTCACCAGGACAGGGGAACTATGGCTACACCTTC. This sequence encodes CASSPGQGNYGYTF.

V is TRBV11-2 and J is TRBJ1-5; D is unclear. This CDR3 spans 15 amino acids. The V and J ends lost 1 base and 4 bases respectively, with 11 bases between them. CDR1 is SGHAT, CDR2 FQNNGV, per germline. In DNA, the CDR3 is TGTGCCAGCAGCTTAGCTCCAGGTCCTAATCAGCCCCAGCATTTT. Translating gives CASSLAPGPNQPQHF.

The chain uses TRBV6-5 and TRBJ1-3, with D possibly matching TRBD1 (6 bases). Germline loops: CDR1 MNHEY, CDR2 SVGAGI. Trimming cost V 1 base and J 3 bases, with 10 bases left between them. The CDR3 loop spans 15 amino acids. CDR3 coding DNA: TGTGCCAGCAGTTACTTCTCACAGGGTGGAAACACCATATATTTT. Amino acids: CASSYFSQGGNTIYF.